Listed below are T cell receptor beta chains from one sample, sequenced in a study of T cell repertoires in cytomegalovirus infection. Antigen specificity for these receptors is unknown. TCRdb ran MiXCR on the reads and lists one entry per CDR3 protein. The table lists hundreds of thousands of distinct CDR3 sequences, around 30% of them singletons. This specimen was cultured PBMCs, taken from culture after CMV antigen stimulation. These receptors were taken from a human donor in good health (CMV status not recorded). Some clones in this sample may be carry-over from other donors' samples. The CDR3 runs from the conserved cysteine through the conserved F or W. The D gene is left open where the match is weak. Clone size is given for some rows only: seen once, a few or many times, or a class if the clone is expanded.

d_call j_call v_call clone_size cdr3_aa cdr3_nt
. TRBJ2-2 TRBV11-2 few CASSLGLGIGELFF TGTGCCAGCAGCTTAGGCTTAGGGATCGGGGAGCTGTTTTTT
. TRBJ2-7 TRBV7-2 many CASSLGSYEQYF TGTGCCAGCAGCTTAGGATCATACGAGCAGTACTTC
. TRBJ2-5 TRBV19 . CANRSGQKYF TGTGCCAACCGATCCGGGCAGAAGTACTTC
TRBD1 TRBJ2-1 TRBV6-8 once CASRPDRDDEQFF TGTGCCAGCAGACCCGACAGGGACGATGAGCAGTTCTTC
. TRBJ1-1 TRBV28 few CASSPTVIQMNTEAFF TGTGCCAGCAGCCCTACAGTTATCCAGATGAACACTGAAGCTTTCTTT
. TRBJ2-5 TRBV25-1 . CASSESLARVETQYF TGTGCCAGCAGTGAGTCACTCGCGAGAGTAGAGACCCAGTACTTC
. TRBJ2-1 TRBV7-2 few CASSLVSALTYNEQFF TGTGCCAGCAGCTTAGTTTCGGCGCTTACCTACAATGAGCAGTTCTTC
. TRBJ1-2 TRBV9 few CASSDSLTGNYGYTF TGTGCCAGCAGCGACTCCCTGACGGGGAATTATGGCTACACCTTC
TRBD1 TRBJ2-7 TRBV20-1 . CSASQTGGVYEQYF TGCAGTGCTAGTCAAACAGGGGGTGTCTACGAGCAGTACTTC
. TRBJ1-1 TRBV7-9 few CASSYEPLTGHGEAFF TGTGCCAGCAGCTATGAACCATTGACAGGCCACGGTGAAGCTTTCTTT
. TRBJ2-7 TRBV19 . CASSITQVSGEQYF TGTGCCAGTAGTATAACCCAGGTATCGGGAGAGCAGTACTTC